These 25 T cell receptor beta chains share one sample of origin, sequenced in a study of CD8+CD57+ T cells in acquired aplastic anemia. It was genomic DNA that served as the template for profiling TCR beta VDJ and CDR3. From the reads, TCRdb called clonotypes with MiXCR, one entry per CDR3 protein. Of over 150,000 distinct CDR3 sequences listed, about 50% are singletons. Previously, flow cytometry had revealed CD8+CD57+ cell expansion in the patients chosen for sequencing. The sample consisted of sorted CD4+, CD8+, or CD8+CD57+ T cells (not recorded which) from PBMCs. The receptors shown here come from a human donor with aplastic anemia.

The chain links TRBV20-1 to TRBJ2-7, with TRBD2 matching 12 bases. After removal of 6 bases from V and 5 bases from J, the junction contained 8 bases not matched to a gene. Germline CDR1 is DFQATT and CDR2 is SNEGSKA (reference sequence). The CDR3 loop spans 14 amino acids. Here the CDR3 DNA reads TGCAGTGCGTTACTAGCGGGAGGAAGGCACGAGCAGTACTTC. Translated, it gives CSALLAGGRHEQYF.

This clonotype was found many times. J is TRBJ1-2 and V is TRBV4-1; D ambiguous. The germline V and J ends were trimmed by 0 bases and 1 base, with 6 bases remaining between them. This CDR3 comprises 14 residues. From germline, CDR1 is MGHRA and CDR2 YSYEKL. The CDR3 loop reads CASSQDGDNYGYTF. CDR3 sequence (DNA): TGCGCCAGCAGCCAAGATGGCGATAACTATGGCTACACCTTC.

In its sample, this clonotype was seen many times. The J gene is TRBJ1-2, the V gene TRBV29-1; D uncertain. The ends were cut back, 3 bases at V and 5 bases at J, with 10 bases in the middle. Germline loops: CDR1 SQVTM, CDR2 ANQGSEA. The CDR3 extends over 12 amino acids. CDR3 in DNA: TGCAGCGTTGATCATTCCGGGTATGGCTACACCTTC. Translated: CSVDHSGYGYTF.

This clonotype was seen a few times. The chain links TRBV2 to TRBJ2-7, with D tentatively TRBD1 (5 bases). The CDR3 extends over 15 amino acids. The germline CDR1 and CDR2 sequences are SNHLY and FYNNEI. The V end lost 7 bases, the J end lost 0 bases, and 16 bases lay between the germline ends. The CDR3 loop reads CASISWTLSSYEQYF. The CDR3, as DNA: TGTGCCAGCATATCTTGGACACTTAGCTCCTACGAGCAGTACTTC.

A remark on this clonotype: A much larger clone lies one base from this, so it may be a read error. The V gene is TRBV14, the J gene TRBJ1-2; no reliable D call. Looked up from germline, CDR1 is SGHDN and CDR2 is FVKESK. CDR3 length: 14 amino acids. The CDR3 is CAGSQEEEGYGYTF. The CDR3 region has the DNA TGTGCCGGCAGCCAAGAAGAAGAGGGATATGGCTACACCTTC.

CDR3 sequence (DNA): TGTGCCAGCAGACGGACAGGGGGCATCGGGCAGTATCCACCCCTCCACTTT. Protein sequence: CASRRTGGIGQYPPLHF. V is TRBV11-1 and J is TRBJ1-6; 11 bases are shared with TRBD1. This CDR3 is 17 amino acids long. In germline, CDR1 is SGHAT, CDR2 FQDESV (reference sequence). Germline trimming cut 6 bases from V and 11 bases from J; bases unmatched to any gene: 15.

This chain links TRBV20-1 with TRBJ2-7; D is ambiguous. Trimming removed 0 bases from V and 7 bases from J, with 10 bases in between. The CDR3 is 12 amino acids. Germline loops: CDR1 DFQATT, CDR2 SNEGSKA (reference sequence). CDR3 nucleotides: TGCAGTGCTAGAGATATTGGCCAGGAGCAGTACTTC. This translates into CSARDIGQEQYF.

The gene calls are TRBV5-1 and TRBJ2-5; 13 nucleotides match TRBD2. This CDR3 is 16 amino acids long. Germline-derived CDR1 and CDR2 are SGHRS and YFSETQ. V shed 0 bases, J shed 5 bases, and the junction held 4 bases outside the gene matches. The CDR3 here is CASSLGTSGRGETQYF. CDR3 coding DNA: TGCGCCAGCAGCTTGGGGACTAGCGGGAGAGGGGAGACCCAGTACTTC.

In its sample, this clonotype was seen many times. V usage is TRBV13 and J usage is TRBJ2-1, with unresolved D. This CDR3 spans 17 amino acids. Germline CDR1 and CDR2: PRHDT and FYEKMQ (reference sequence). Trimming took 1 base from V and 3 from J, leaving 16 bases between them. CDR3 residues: CASSLEFMGFGYNEQFF. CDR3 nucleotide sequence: TGTGCCAGCAGCTTAGAGTTCATGGGATTCGGCTACAATGAGCAGTTCTTC. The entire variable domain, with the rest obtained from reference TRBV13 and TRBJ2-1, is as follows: AAGVIQSPRHLIKEKRETATLKCYPIPRHDTVYWYQQGPGQDPQFLISFYEKMQSDKGSIPDRFSAQQFSDYHSELNMSSLELGDSALYFCASSLEFMGFGYNEQFFGPGTRLTVL.

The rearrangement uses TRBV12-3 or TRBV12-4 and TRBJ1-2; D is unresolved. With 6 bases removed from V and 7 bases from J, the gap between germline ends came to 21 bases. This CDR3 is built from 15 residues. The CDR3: CASRSSVANLGGYTF. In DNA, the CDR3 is TGTGCCAGCAGATCAAGTGTAGCCAATCTGGGTGGCTACACCTTC.

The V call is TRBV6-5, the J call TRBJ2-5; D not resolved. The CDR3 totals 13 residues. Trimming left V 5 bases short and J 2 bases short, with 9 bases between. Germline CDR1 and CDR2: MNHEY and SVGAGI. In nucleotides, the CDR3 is TGTGCCAGCAGTAGCAGAAGACAAGAGACCCAGTACTTC. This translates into CASSSRRQETQYF.

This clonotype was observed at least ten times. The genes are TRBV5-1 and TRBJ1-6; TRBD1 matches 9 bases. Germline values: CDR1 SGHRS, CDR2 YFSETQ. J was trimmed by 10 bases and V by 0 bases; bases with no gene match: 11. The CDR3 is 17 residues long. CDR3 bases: TGCGCCAGCAGCTTGGCCCCACAAGGGACAGGGCACTCACCCCTCCACTTT. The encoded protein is CASSLAPQGTGHSPLHF.

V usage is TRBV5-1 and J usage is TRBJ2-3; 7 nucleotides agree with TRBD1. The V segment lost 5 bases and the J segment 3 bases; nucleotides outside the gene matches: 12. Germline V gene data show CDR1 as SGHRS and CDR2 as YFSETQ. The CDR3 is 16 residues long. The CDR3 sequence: CASRRTGTYVTDTQYF. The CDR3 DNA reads TGCGCCAGCAGACGGACAGGTACCTATGTGACAGATACGCAGTATTTT.

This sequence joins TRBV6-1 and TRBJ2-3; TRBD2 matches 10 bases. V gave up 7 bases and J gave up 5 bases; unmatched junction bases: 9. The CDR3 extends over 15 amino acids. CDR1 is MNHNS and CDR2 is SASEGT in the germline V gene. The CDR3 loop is CASTRDSGGEDTQYF. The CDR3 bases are TGTGCCAGCACCCGCGACAGCGGGGGGGAAGATACGCAGTATTTT.

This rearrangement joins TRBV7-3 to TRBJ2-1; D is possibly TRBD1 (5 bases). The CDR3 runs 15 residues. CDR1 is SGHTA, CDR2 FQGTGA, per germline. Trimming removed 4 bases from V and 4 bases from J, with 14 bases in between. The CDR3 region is CASSSQELNYNEQFF. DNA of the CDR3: TGTGCCAGCAGCTCACAGGAGCTTAATTACAATGAGCAGTTCTTC.

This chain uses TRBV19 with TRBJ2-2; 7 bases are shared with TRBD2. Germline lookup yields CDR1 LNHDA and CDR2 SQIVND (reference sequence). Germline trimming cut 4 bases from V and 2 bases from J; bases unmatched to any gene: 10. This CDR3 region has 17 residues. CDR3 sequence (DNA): TGTGCCAGTAGTAATGCCCCGCTAGCGGTTAACACCGGGGAGCTGTTTTTT. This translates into CASSNAPLAVNTGELFF. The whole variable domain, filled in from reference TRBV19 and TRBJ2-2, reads DGGITQSPKYLFRKEGQNVTLSCEQNLNHDAMYWYRQDPGQGLRLIYYSQIVNDFQKGDIAEGYSVSREKKESFPLTVTSAQKNPTAFYLCASSNAPLAVNTGELFFGEGSRLTVL.

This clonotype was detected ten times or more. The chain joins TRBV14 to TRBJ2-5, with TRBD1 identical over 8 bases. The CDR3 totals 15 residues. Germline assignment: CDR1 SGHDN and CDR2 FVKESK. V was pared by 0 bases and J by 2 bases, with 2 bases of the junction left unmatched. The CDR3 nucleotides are TGTGCCAGCAGCCAAGACAGGGGGCCTCAAGAGACCCAGTACTTC. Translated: CASSQDRGPQETQYF.

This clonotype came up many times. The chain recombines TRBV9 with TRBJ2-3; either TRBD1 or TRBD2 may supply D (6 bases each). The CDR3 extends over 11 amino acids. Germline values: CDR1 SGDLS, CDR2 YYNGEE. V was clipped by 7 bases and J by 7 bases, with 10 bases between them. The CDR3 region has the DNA TGTGCCAGCGGGGGGCGAAATACGCAGTATTTT. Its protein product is CASGGRNTQYF.

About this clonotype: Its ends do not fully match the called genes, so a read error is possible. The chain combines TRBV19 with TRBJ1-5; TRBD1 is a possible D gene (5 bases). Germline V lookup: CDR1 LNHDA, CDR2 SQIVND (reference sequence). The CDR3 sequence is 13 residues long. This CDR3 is CASSIEGVQPQHF. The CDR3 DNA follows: TGTGCCAGTAGTATAGAAGGGGTCCAGCCTCAGCATTTT.

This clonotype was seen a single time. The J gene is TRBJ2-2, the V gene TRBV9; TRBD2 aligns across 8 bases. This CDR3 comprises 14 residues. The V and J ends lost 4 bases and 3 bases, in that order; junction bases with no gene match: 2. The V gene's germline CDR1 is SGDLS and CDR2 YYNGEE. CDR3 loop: CASSPGLDTGELFF. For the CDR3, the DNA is TGTGCCAGCAGCCCGGGACTAGACACCGGGGAGCTGTTTTTT.

The CDR3 protein is CASSLAGGSGPYEQYF. CDR3 DNA sequence: TGTGCCAGCAGCTTAGCCGGGGGTAGCGGGCCCTACGAGCAGTACTTC. This rearrangement joins TRBV11-1 to TRBJ2-7, with 7 bases matching TRBD2. CDR3 size: 16 residues. Germline V gene sequence: CDR1 SGHAT, CDR2 FQDESV (reference sequence). V dropped 0 bases and J dropped 2; count of bases not matched to a gene: 7.

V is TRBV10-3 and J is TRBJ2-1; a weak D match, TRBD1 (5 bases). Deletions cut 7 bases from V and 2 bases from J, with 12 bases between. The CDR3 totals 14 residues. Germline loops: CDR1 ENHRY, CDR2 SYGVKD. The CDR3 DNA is TGTGCCATCACTTGGGGCCGGACCTACAATGAGCAGTTCTTC. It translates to CAITWGRTYNEQFF.

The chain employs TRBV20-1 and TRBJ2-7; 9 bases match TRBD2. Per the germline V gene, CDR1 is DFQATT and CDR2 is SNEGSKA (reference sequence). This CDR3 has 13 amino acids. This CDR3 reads CSILAGTPYEQYF. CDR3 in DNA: TGCTCAATACTAGCGGGCACACCCTACGAGCAGTACTTC.

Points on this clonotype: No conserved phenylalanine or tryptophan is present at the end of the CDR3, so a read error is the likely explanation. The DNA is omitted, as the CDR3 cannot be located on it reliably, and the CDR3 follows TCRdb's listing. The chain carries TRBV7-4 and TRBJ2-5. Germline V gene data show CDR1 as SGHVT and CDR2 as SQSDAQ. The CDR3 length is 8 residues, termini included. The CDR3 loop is CASSLASL.

The CDR3 sequence is CASTKGGLYGYTF. CDR3 sequence (DNA): TGTGCCAGCACCAAGGGGGGGCTTTATGGCTACACCTTC. The V and J genes are TRBV12-3 or TRBV12-4 and TRBJ1-2; TRBD1 is a possible D gene (6 bases). The CDR3 spans 13 residues. The ends were cut back, 7 bases at V and 5 bases at J, with 14 bases in the middle.